The table lists the clone carrying this T cell receptor (beta chain) with many counts. Its cognate antigen is unknown. This specimen comes from a study of T cells in Graves' hyperthyroidism and ophthalmopathy. Study as a whole: Any treatment followed the collection of peripheral blood at initial diagnosis.

PBMCs stemmed from 10 ml fresh peripheral blood. The CDR3 sequence is 12 residues long. Trimming cost V 5 bases and J 6 bases, with 11 bases left between them. Germline CDR1 SGHTA, CDR2 FQGNSA. Researchers took RNA transcripts and amplified the TCR beta CDR3 regions from them. Primed by the HTBI set, a first-round RT-PCR was run on the TCR CDR3. MiXCR, applied by TCRdb to the multiplex PCR reads, yields one record per CDR3 protein. The sample has approximately 610,000 distinct CDR3 sequences; over 15% are singletons. Study-wide findings and caveats: Most thyroid clonotypes expanded above 0.001 appeared in blood too. For ophthalmopathy, model prediction preceded onset by a median roughly 5.9 months.

The sequencing input was blood. The chain has TRBV7-2 and TRBJ2-7; D perhaps matches TRBD2 (6 bases). This receptor was taken from a woman aged 18 to 35 with Graves' hyperthyroidism. The CDR3 DNA is TGTGCCAGCAGCCGGGGGTCGAGCGAGCAGTACTTC. This translates into CASSRGSSEQYF.